The TCR beta chain under discussion was sequenced for a study of T cells in localized non-small cell lung cancer. Study-level findings and limits: Adjacent uninvolved lung had the highest clonality, suggesting focused antigen responses. In the blood, greater T cell density corresponded to longer overall survival.

Details on this clone: Antigen specificity is unknown.

Data came from immunoSEQ multiplex PCR; TCRdb stores just in-frame clones and leaves some out. The sample lists 30,000 or so clones, 85% to 90% occurring once. Germline CDR1 is SGDLS and CDR2 is YYNGEE. Trimming cost V 3 bases and J 4 bases, with 13 bases left between them. The CDR3 contains 14 residues. This clonotype was obtained from a female donor of 60 years or more with stage III squamous cell lung carcinoma. This chain joins TRBV9 and TRBJ1-1, with D possibly being TRBD1 (5 bases). Specimen: peripheral blood, collected before any cancer treatment. DNA of the CDR3: TGTGCCAGCAGCGGACGACGAGGGGTCACTGAAGCTTTCTTT. Protein: CASSGRRGVTEAFF.